This paragraph covers one TCR beta chain sequence. Time point defined: newly diagnosed GD, antithyroid drugs for less than 3 months. With RNA extracted from PBMCs as input, the TCR library was made. Trimming took off 3 bases at V and 1 base at J, with 10 bases between the two ends. The CDR3 consists of 14 residues. Looked up from germline, CDR1 is SGHTS and CDR2 is YDEGEE. Combining iRepertoire HTBI primers with Arm-PCR of CDR3 regions, the authors built TCR beta libraries. MiXCR, run by TCRdb on the multiplex PCR reads, gives a single entry per CDR3 protein. The sample contains approximately 400,000 distinct CDR3 sequences, approximately 12% of which appear only once. The sample comes from a study of regulatory T cells in long-lasting Graves disease. These data also formed part of another study, on T cells in Graves' hyperthyroidism and ophthalmopathy. This second study says: In the first-round RT-PCR of the TCR CDR3, the HTBI primer set was used.

The receptor's source is a woman younger than 35 with Graves disease. The sequenced sample was peripheral blood mononuclear cells (PBMCs), obtained at new diagnosis, from a patient treated with antithyroid drugs. The chain recombines TRBV5-8 with TRBJ2-5; no clear D gene. The DNA of the CDR3 is TGTGCCAGCAGCTACTTAGGGTCCCAAGAGACCCAGTACTTC. It yields the protein CASSYLGSQETQYF.